Below, 7 T cell receptor beta chains from the same sample are listed, as sequenced in a study of cytomegalovirus exposure and HLA in healthy donors. Both 60 Vbeta primers and 13 Jbeta primers went into the PCR. The assay was immunoSEQ multiplex PCR, and TCRdb's table has in-frame clones only and misses some. The data contain 170,000 or so clones, roughly 83% of them seen just once; the ten biggest clones take up under 0.4%. Sequencing was carried out using PBMCs. All receptors come from a boy between 2 and 10 years old in good health and CMV-seronegative.

The rearrangement links TRBV7-7 to TRBJ2-2; D not resolved. The CDR3 loop spans 13 amino acids. Between the trimmed V and J ends, which lost 4 bases and 6 bases, there was a span of 9 bases. Germline assignment: CDR1 SSHAT and CDR2 FNYEAQ (reference sequence). The CDR3 coding sequence is TGTGCCAGCAGCTCCCAGAAACCCGGGGAGCTGTTTTTT. This codes for CASSSQKPGELFF. The full variable domain, rest sourced from reference TRBV7-7 and TRBJ2-2, is GAGVSQSPRYKVTKRGQDVTLRCDPISSHATLYWYQQALGQGPEFLTYFNYEAQPDKSGLPSDRFSAERPEGSISTLTIQRTEQRDSAMYRCASSSQKPGELFFGEGSRLTVL.

V is TRBV7-9 and J is TRBJ1-1; 7 bases agree with TRBD1. This CDR3 contains 12 residues. Per germline, CDR1 SEHNR and CDR2 FQNEAQ (reference sequence). Trimming took 4 bases from V and 7 from J; bases not matched to a gene: 3. CDR3 protein: CASSYTGVEAFF. CDR3 in DNA: TGTGCCAGCAGCTATACAGGGGTTGAAGCTTTCTTT.

In this sample, this clone turned up a few times. The sample holds other DNA sequences that translate to the same CDR3. J is TRBJ1-1 and V is TRBV7-9; no clear D gene. Germline CDR1 is SEHNR and CDR2 is FQNEAQ (reference sequence). The CDR3 consists of 13 residues. Trimming took off 5 bases at V and 1 base at J, with 8 bases between the two ends. CDR3 amino acids: CASSPEGNTEAFF. The CDR3, as DNA: TGTGCCAGCAGCCCCGAGGGGAACACTGAAGCTTTCTTT.

The rearrangement uses TRBV7-8 and TRBJ2-2; D perhaps matches TRBD1 (6 bases). Germline CDR1 reads SGHVS; CDR2 reads FQNEAQ. This CDR3 is 15 amino acids long. V lost 2 bases and J 0 bases, leaving 7 bases between the germline ends. This chain's CDR3 is CASSLHRANTGELFF. CDR3 nucleotides: TGTGCCAGCAGCTTACACAGGGCGAACACCGGGGAGCTGTTTTTT.

This clone was seen a handful of times. V and J are TRBV6-6 and TRBJ2-7, with D possibly matching TRBD2 (6 bases). CDR1 MNHNY and CDR2 SVGAGI come from the germline V gene (reference sequence). The CDR3 has 16 residues. Trimming stripped 0 bases from V and 2 bases from J, with 14 bases between. Here the CDR3 reads CASSYSPSAQPYEQYF. CDR3 in DNA: TGTGCCAGCAGTTACTCGCCTAGCGCACAACCCTACGAGCAGTACTTC.

The chain carries TRBV10-3 and TRBJ1-1; perhaps TRBD1 as D (6 bases). This CDR3 is 15 amino acids long. Trimming removed 8 bases from V and 4 bases from J, with 20 bases in between. Per the germline V gene, CDR1 is ENHRY and CDR2 is SYGVKD. The CDR3 here is CAISLGTGLSTEAFF. CDR3 DNA sequence: TGTGCCATCTCCTTGGGAACAGGGTTGAGCACTGAAGCTTTCTTT.

The chain is built from TRBV11-2 and TRBJ1-6; 8 bases align to TRBD1. This CDR3 comprises 17 residues. Germline V lookup: CDR1 SGHAT, CDR2 FQNNGV. Trimming took 5 bases from V and 6 from J; bases not matched to a gene: 12. CDR3 sequence reads: CASSPSFDRGTNSPLHF. The CDR3 bases are TGTGCCAGCAGCCCTTCCTTTGACAGGGGTACTAATTCACCCCTCCACTTT.